This T cell receptor (beta chain) appears in the sequencing data of a study of early T cells in non-severe SARS-CoV-2 infection (dated by TCRdb to the early 2020s). For the study in its entirety: Because TCR sequencing was done on bulk RNA from unsorted whole blood, the alpha and beta chains could not be paired. Overall study outcomes, separate from this receptor: VDJdb matching was skewed toward anti-spike CD8 responses and likely underestimated virus-specific expansions, missing private and CD4 specificities.

The method behind the library was 5' RACE. The run used a NextSeq 500. To correct for sequencing error and PCR bias, the TCR library protocol tagged individual cDNA molecules with unique molecular identifiers. Both TCR alpha and beta chains were sequenced, and tight co-correlation was observed between alpha and beta sequence abundances in each sample. Turning to the authors' computational methods: V gene, J gene and CDR3 annotation of TCR sequences was performed with Decombinator V4. TCRs were defined as expanded if a significant change between any two time points was detected under a Poisson model with p below 0.0001. TCR abundances were normalised to the total number of TCRs sequenced per sample and were expressed as counts per million. MAIT TCRs were defined by TRAV1-2 paired with TRAJ12, TRAJ20 or TRAJ33, and iNKT TCRs by TRAV10 paired with TRAJ18. VDJdb, accessed on 1 November 2021, was searched for TCRs annotated for CMV, EBV and SARS-CoV-2, and TCRs annotated for more than one antigen were excluded. TCRdb redid the processing of the public reads, applying fastp at Q25 and MiXCR, and retained in-frame beta chains. Rows are combined by CDR3 protein, so each entry shows the most common genes and DNA. The V and J calls, along with clone size, are taken from TCRdb and not from the paper's own processing. The sample contains about 99,000 distinct CDR3 sequences, over 15% of them found a single time. Clones ranked in the top ten supply around 1.3% of the sample.

This clonotype was observed a few times. Its cognate antigen has yet to be identified. Base-call qualities are not available, and no considerably larger clone is one nucleotide away. Set within a cohort of healthcare workers in London, UK, this nested case-control study involved weekly PCR testing of nasopharyngeal swabs along with blood sampling. Healthcare workers were enrolled in the week of the UK lockdown, from 23 to 31 March 2020, and were followed every week for up to roughly 15 weeks. CDR1 and CDR2 were assigned from the germline V gene as MNHEY and SVGEGT. V is clipped by 6 bases and J by 10 bases, and the sequence between their germline boundaries is 12 bases long. Its CDR3 holds 11 amino acids, cysteine through phenylalanine. CDR3 DNA only is kept here, 33 bases in frame from base 1.

The chain employs TRBV6-2 or TRBV6-3 and TRBJ1-1; no D segment can be confidently identified. The sequenced sample consisted of whole blood. This receptor was taken from an adult who was a healthcare worker with PCR-confirmed SARS-CoV-2 infection or an uninfected control (not recorded which). The CDR3 loop reads CASSPGLAAFF. Read as DNA, the sequence is TGTGCCAGCAGCCCCGGGCTGGCAGCTTTCTTT.